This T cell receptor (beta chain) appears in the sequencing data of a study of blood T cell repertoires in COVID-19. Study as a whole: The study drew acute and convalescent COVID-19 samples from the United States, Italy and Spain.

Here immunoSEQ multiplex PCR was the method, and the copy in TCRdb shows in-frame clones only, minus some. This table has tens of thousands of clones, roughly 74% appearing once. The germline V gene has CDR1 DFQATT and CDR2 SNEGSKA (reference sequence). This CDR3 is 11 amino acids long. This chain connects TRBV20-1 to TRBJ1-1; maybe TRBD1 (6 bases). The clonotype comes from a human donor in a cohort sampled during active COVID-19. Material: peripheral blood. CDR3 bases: TGCTCCAGCAGGGGGAACACTGAAGCTTTCTTT. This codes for CSSRGNTEAFF.